This T cell receptor beta chain was sequenced during a study of post-analysis software for immune sequencing data (dated by TCRdb to about 2015). Regarding the research as a whole: Relapsing-remitting, secondary progressive and progressive-relapsing multiple sclerosis were recorded as disease courses, and subtype annotation was lacking for some patients. A subset of samples was prepared in parallel using single-end sample barcoding, then pooled and co-amplified after Illumina adapter ligation. The multiple sclerosis patient repertoires were compared with more than 9 previously published healthy control repertoires from donors aged 6 to 25 years. Beyond this particular receptor, the publication reports: Patients showed significantly higher frequencies than controls for several TRBV segments, among them TRBV5-6, TRBV5-1 and TRBV20-1. Normalized Chao1 diversity was significantly lower in multiple sclerosis patients than controls, suggesting substantial peripheral T-cell clonal expansion. Direct clustering with F measure showed strong co-clustering of samples prepared in the same batch, prompting a batch-effect correction. The control group was slightly older than the multiple sclerosis patient group.

To demonstrate the VDJtools post-analysis software, the study profiled TCR beta repertoires from the peripheral blood of around 13 young patients with multiple sclerosis. Multiple sclerosis patients were children and adolescents aged roughly 6 to 17 years. Trimming costs V 5 bases and J 0 bases, and their ends lie 16 bases apart. According to the germline V gene (reference sequence), CDR1 reads SEHNR and CDR2 reads FQNEAQ. Inclusive of the bounding cysteine and phenylalanine, the CDR3 is 16 residues long. Only the CDR3 DNA stays, 48 bases, in frame from base 1. Libraries were constructed by PCR. TCRdb shows the sequencer as Illumina HiSeq 2500. To reduce PCR and sequencing biases, unique molecular identifiers were built into the TCR beta cDNA libraries. Every 1 to 10 million input T cells yielded approximately 500,000 cDNA molecules, meaning each molecule approximated one T cell. Patient libraries were prepared and sequenced with the same protocol used for the earlier healthy control dataset. Within a given batch, samples were prepared together, multiplexed and sequenced on the same HiSeq lane. Turning to the authors' computational methods: MIGEC was used to process the raw barcoded reads, and molecular identifier groups with only a single read were discarded before consensus assembly and CDR3 extraction. VDJtools was used for post-analysis of the clonotype tables, and diversity was normalized by down-sampling every dataset to the size of the smallest sample. Repertoire overlap clustering matched CDR3 amino acid but not nucleotide sequences to correct batch-related cross-sample contamination. TCRdb trimmed the raw reads at Q25, called clones with MiXCR and kept productive beta chains. Rows with a matching CDR3 protein are joined into one entry that keeps the most common DNA and genes. These V and J calls rely on TCRdb rather than the paper's analysis. The sample data list 550,000 to 700,000 distinct CDR3 sequences, and around 47% of these were observed just once. The ten largest clones take up around 1.7% of the sample.

This clonotype has a handful of counts. What antigen it recognizes has not been identified. No much larger clonotype is one base removed from it; base qualities were not supplied. Sequences were obtained from blood. The V and J segments used are TRBV7-9 and TRBJ1-2; there is no confident call for the D gene. This receptor was taken from a girl aged 10 to 17 with multiple sclerosis. The sequence in DNA is TGTGCCAGCAGCCCTGAGGTTGCACATTCTAACTATGGCTACACCTTC. Its amino acids are CASSPEVAHSNYGYTF. Beyond the CDR3, the reference TRBV7-9 and TRBJ1-2 genes provide the residues; the full variable domain reads: DTGVSQNPRHKITKRGQNVTFRCDPISEHNRLYWYRQTLGQGPEFLTYFQNEAQLEKSRLLSDRFSAERPKGSFSTLEIQRTEQGDSAMYLCASSPEVAHSNYGYTFGSGTRLTVV.